This TCR beta chain stems from a study of cytomegalovirus exposure and HLA in healthy donors. In the study overall: From donors who were HLA-typed, an early data release held approximately 80 million unique TCRs. Findings and caveats of the study: V- and J-gene trimming in TCR beta was tied to a missense DCLRE1C variant by an analysis performed later. The authors confirmed in vitro that a few CMV-associated chains were specific for CMV antigens. Overall, roughly 160 TCR beta chains were annotated as cytomegalovirus-associated.

Primers for the PCR totalled 60 Vbeta and 13 Jbeta. Sequencing used immunoSEQ multiplex PCR; TCRdb keeps in-frame clones, though not all of them. The repertoire consists of approximately 80,000 clones, with 63% occurring once and the leading ten covering about 15%. The germline gives CDR1 LNHDA, CDR2 SQIVND (reference sequence). The V gene lost 5 bases and the J gene lost 1 base, with 20 bases spanning the gap. This CDR3 comprises 17 residues. Details on this clone: Antigen: not known.

The sequenced sample was PBMCs. The receptor's source is a woman aged 40 to 49 in good health and CMV-seropositive. The chain has TRBV19 and TRBJ1-1, with TRBD1 as a possible D gene (6 bases). The CDR3 spells CASSPVQGVGGNTEAFF. CDR3 nucleotide sequence: TGTGCCAGTAGTCCGGTGCAGGGAGTAGGGGGGAACACTGAAGCTTTCTTT.